In its sample, the clone carrying this TCR beta chain was seen once. The antigen is undetermined. Trimming took off 4 bases at V and 1 base at J, with 5 bases between the two ends. The length of the CDR3 is 13 residues. Germline lookup yields CDR1 SGHRS and CDR2 YFSETQ. This entry is derived from a study of T cell responses to AZD1222 COVID-19 vaccine. Study-wide context: Analysis merged second doses at about 4 or about 12 weeks. Study-wide results and limits: Samples come after the peak T cell response, not at day 14.

Clones were read by immunoSEQ multiplex PCR, and TCRdb kept only the in-frame ones, dropping some. The profile shows about 55,000 clones, around 89% of them singletons. The starting material was peripheral blood, obtained on day 0 of AZD1222 vaccination. The chain carries TRBV5-1 and TRBJ2-2; perhaps TRBD2 as D (5 bases). This sequence was found in an adult in good health. The DNA of the CDR3 is TGCGCCAGCAGCCGGGAGAACACCGGGGAGCTGTTTTTT. It translates to CASSRENTGELFF.